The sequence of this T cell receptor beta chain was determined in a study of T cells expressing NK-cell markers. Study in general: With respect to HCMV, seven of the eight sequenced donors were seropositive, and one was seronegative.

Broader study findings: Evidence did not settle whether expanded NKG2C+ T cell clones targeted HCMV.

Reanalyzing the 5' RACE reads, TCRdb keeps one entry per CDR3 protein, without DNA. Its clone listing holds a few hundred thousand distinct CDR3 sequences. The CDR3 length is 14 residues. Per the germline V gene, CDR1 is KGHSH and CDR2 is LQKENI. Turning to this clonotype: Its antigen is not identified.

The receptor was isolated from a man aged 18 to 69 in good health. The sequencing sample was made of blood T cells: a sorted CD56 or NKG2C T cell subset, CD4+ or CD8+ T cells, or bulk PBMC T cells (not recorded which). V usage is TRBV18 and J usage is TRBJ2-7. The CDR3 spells CASSPQGRSYEQYF.